The 5 T cell receptor beta chains below were found in one sample sequenced in a study of cytomegalovirus exposure and HLA in healthy donors. It was with 60 Vbeta and 13 Jbeta primers that the PCR ran. Sequencing was performed with immunoSEQ multiplex PCR; in TCRdb, only in-frame clones are kept and a portion is missing. The data contain some 87,000 clones, about 73% of them seen just once; the ten biggest clones take up about 16%. What was sequenced was PBMCs. All receptors derive from a woman aged 45-65 years in good health and CMV-seropositive.

V usage is TRBV7-8 and J usage is TRBJ2-1; a possible D gene is TRBD2 (6 bases). V lost 11 bases and J 3 bases, leaving 14 bases between the germline ends. Germline assignment: CDR1 SGHVS and CDR2 FQNEAQ. This CDR3 is 13 amino acids long. This CDR3 is CASPGGIYNEQFF. The CDR3 DNA follows: TGTGCCTCCCCGGGCGGGATCTACAATGAGCAGTTCTTC.

This rearrangement joins TRBV9 to TRBJ2-1; TRBD1 matches 7 bases. J was trimmed by 4 bases and V by 6 bases; bases with no gene match: 4. Germline CDR1 and CDR2: SGDLS and YYNGEE. This CDR3 spans 13 amino acids. The CDR3 loop is CASNQQGYNEQFF. CDR3 coding DNA: TGTGCCAGCAACCAACAGGGGTACAATGAGCAGTTCTTC.

The chain is built from TRBV29-1 and TRBJ2-1; 14 bases agree with TRBD2. Germline trimming cut 8 bases from V and 0 bases from J; bases unmatched to any gene: 6. CDR1 is SQVTM and CDR2 is ANQGSEA in the germline V gene. This CDR3 contains 16 residues. In DNA, the CDR3 is TGCAGCACGGGACTAGCGGGGGACAGCTCCTACAATGAGCAGTTCTTC. Amino acid sequence: CSTGLAGDSSYNEQFF.

This clone was seen a few times. The chain carries TRBV7-9 and TRBJ1-1, with 10 bases lining up with TRBD1. From germline, CDR1 is SEHNR and CDR2 FQNEAQ (reference sequence). This CDR3 has 19 amino acids. Losses at the gene ends were 6 bases for V and 2 bases for J; bases not matched to a gene: 18. In DNA form, the CDR3 reads TGTGCCAGCAGTGGGACAGGGGCCCTCCCCGACCATCTTAACACTGAAGCTTTCTTT. This encodes CASSGTGALPDHLNTEAFF.

V and J are TRBV10-1 and TRBJ2-5, with D tentatively TRBD1 (5 bases). The germline V and J ends were trimmed by 5 bases and 1 base, with 8 bases remaining between them. Per germline, CDR1 WNHNN and CDR2 SYGVQD (reference sequence). The length of the CDR3 is 13 residues. This chain's CDR3 is CASSRGSQETQYF. The CDR3 DNA follows: TGCGCCAGCAGTAGGGGCAGCCAAGAGACCCAGTACTTC.